This T cell receptor beta chain comes out of a study of response to subunit inactivated influenza vaccine (dated by TCRdb to between 2018 and 2020). Describing the broader study: Deep quantitative T cell receptor repertoire profiling was used in the study to track responses to a trivalent subunit inactivated influenza vaccine. Study-level results and caveats: The authors suggested that each seasonal influenza vaccination may recruit only a limited number of new T cells.

The library was produced with RT-PCR. Sequenced on an Illumina HiSeq 2500. TCRdb took the public reads, trimmed them with fastp at Q25, ran MiXCR for clone calling and kept in-frame beta chains. Here each entry gathers all rows of one CDR3 protein and keeps the most common genes and DNA. Recorded for this sample are about 240,000 distinct CDR3 sequences; less than 15% of them occurred a single time. The ten largest clones capture about 7.8% of the sample. This clonotype was detected a few times. It has no known antigen specificity. Per-base qualities were not stored, and no clone one base away is much larger. CDR3 length: 12 amino acids, cysteine to phenylalanine. Just CDR3 DNA is preserved here, 36 bases in frame from base 1. Trimming takes 3 bases from V and 5 bases from J, and the germline ends sit 10 bases apart. The germline V gene (reference sequence) supplies CDR1 DFQATT and CDR2 SNEGSKA.

The source of this sequence is a man between 50 and 59 years old who received an inactivated influenza vaccine. Donor details come from another sample of the same person, matched by shared clones. The sequencing here drew on non-naive T cells sorted from PBMCs, taken 14 to 15 days before vaccination. The meaning of the sample's cell subset or site label: memory T cell fraction. This chain joins TRBV20-1 to TRBJ1-2, with the D gene call left open. Here is the DNA: TGCAGTGCTAGGGGTGGAGCTTATGGCTACACCTTC. Its protein reads: CSARGGAYGYTF.